These T cell receptor beta chains were read from a single sample in a study of blood T cell repertoires in COVID-19. Measured with immunoSEQ multiplex PCR; TCRdb has only the in-frame clones, and not every one. Of about 190,000 clones listed, 65% to 80% are singletons. The sequencing input was peripheral blood. These receptor sequences come from a woman aged 50 to 60 with acute or convalescent COVID-19. The conserved cysteine and the conserved F or W are not part of the CDR3 here.

J gene: TRBJ2-1; V gene: TRBV2; CDR3 protein: ASSAQAGGYNEQF
J gene: TRBJ2-7; V gene: TRBV5-1; CDR3 protein: ASSFRGNGYEQY
J gene: TRBJ2-7; V gene: TRBV28; CDR3 protein: ASSDSYDSYEQY
J gene: TRBJ1-1; V gene: TRBV19; CDR3 protein: ASSMGDRHQSAF
J gene: TRBJ2-1; V gene: TRBV24-1; CDR3 protein: ATSALGTAREGNEQF
J gene: TRBJ2-1; V gene: TRBV29-1; CDR3 protein: SVAVNEQF
J gene: TRBJ2-7; V gene: TRBV5-1; CDR3 protein: ASSLVVSPYEQY
J gene: TRBJ2-1; V gene: TRBV18; CDR3 protein: ASSTSWGGHAYNEQF
J gene: TRBJ1-2; V gene: TRBV18; CDR3 protein: ASSRITTGDGYT
J gene: TRBJ1-6; V gene: TRBV4-3; CDR3 protein: ASSPRQGGSPLH
J gene: TRBJ2-3; V gene: TRBV11-3; CDR3 protein: ASSLGQGSRGTDTQY
J gene: TRBJ1-6; V gene: TRBV7-8; CDR3 protein: ASSSQTGLNSPLH
J gene: TRBJ2-7; V gene: TRBV27; CDR3 protein: ASSTAGVSYEQY
J gene: TRBJ2-5; V gene: TRBV11-2; CDR3 protein: ASMPTHRTESKETQY
J gene: TRBJ1-2; V gene: TRBV5-6; CDR3 protein: ASSLLGQEGSGYGYT
J gene: TRBJ1-3; V gene: TRBV19; CDR3 protein: ATGTGGSGNTIY
J gene: TRBJ2-7; V gene: TRBV28; CDR3 protein: ASSLPPRGRSGRQNEQY
J gene: TRBJ1-1; V gene: TRBV28; CDR3 protein: ASKVSGTGLFAAF
J gene: TRBJ1-2; V gene: TRBV3-1/TRBV3-2; CDR3 protein: ASTPFRGQGVYGYT
J gene: TRBJ1-4; V gene: TRBV21-1; CDR3 protein: ASSYLGGANEKLF
J gene: TRBJ2-1; V gene: TRBV11-3; CDR3 protein: ASSLGSGGAYNEQF
J gene: TRBJ1-6; V gene: TRBV19; CDR3 protein: ASRPTRANNSPLH
J gene: TRBJ2-5; V gene: TRBV5-4; CDR3 protein: ASSLVLSGRSQETQY
J gene: TRBJ1-1; V gene: TRBV18; CDR3 protein: ASSGGIFTEAF
J gene: TRBJ2-2; V gene: TRBV4-3; CDR3 protein: ASSQDPPTNTGELF
J gene: TRBJ2-5; V gene: TRBV11-2; CDR3 protein: ASSDRDFQETQY
J gene: TRBJ1-2; V gene: TRBV27; CDR3 protein: ASSMTGGALYGYT
J gene: TRBJ2-2; V gene: TRBV4-3; CDR3 protein: ASSQDPGGPNTGELF
J gene: TRBJ1-6; V gene: TRBV7-6; CDR3 protein: ASRARTLDSPLH
J gene: TRBJ2-7; V gene: TRBV11-2; CDR3 protein: ASTLVLFGGPYYEQY
J gene: TRBJ2-3; V gene: TRBV7-7; CDR3 protein: ASSAGTSGTDTQY
J gene: TRBJ1-2; V gene: TRBV28; CDR3 protein: ASSLAPGQGALGDGYT
J gene: TRBJ2-2; V gene: TRBV21-1; CDR3 protein: ASRGTRPPNTGELF
J gene: TRBJ2-2; V gene: TRBV28; CDR3 protein: ASSSYRDAGELF
J gene: TRBJ2-4; V gene: TRBV7-2; CDR3 protein: ASSLQGAKNIQY
J gene: TRBJ1-2; V gene: TRBV29-1; CDR3 protein: SVRMTGGYT
J gene: TRBJ1-5; V gene: TRBV9; CDR3 protein: ASSVGGNSNQPQH
J gene: TRBJ2-3; V gene: TRBV9; CDR3 protein: ASSVGLGFNTDTQY
J gene: TRBJ1-6; V gene: TRBV7-9; CDR3 protein: ASSYPQGRDSPLH
J gene: TRBJ2-3; V gene: TRBV12-5; CDR3 protein: ASGLWGGGTDTQY
J gene: TRBJ1-4; V gene: TRBV30; CDR3 protein: AWSAQQGLSEKLF
J gene: TRBJ2-5; V gene: TRBV11-3; CDR3 protein: ASSPFGRDGETQY
J gene: TRBJ1-5; V gene: TRBV6-4; CDR3 protein: ASRQGQWNQPQH
J gene: TRBJ1-5; V gene: TRBV19; CDR3 protein: ASSIDGGSGNSNQPQH
J gene: TRBJ1-4; V gene: TRBV7-2; CDR3 protein: ASSSLRDRGGEKLF
J gene: TRBJ2-4; V gene: TRBV3-1/TRBV3-2; CDR3 protein: ASSQNREAAKNIQY
J gene: TRBJ2-7; V gene: TRBV5-1; CDR3 protein: ASSLGPEQY
J gene: TRBJ2-1; V gene: TRBV24-1; CDR3 protein: ATSDYYNRNEQF
J gene: TRBJ2-7; V gene: TRBV19; CDR3 protein: ASSGGANSYEQY
J gene: TRBJ2-7; V gene: TRBV30; CDR3 protein: AWSLTGGGDEQY
J gene: TRBJ2-7; V gene: TRBV5-6; CDR3 protein: ASSPGQAIRGYEQY
J gene: TRBJ2-7; V gene: TRBV13; CDR3 protein: ASSSTGGNLEQY
J gene: TRBJ1-5; V gene: TRBV6-5; CDR3 protein: ASSRTGASNQPQH
J gene: TRBJ2-7; V gene: TRBV2; CDR3 protein: ASRLTSMTYEQY
J gene: TRBJ2-7; V gene: TRBV2; CDR3 protein: ASRGGTYEQY
J gene: TRBJ1-2; V gene: TRBV27; CDR3 protein: ASSPTTGAYGYT